The 8 T cell receptor beta chains below were found in one sample sequenced in a study of lymphopenia after photon versus proton radiotherapy. Only in-frame clones appear in the TCRdb table, and some are missing; sequencing was by immunoSEQ multiplex PCR. Of some 20,000 clones in the sample, about 93% were seen once. The sequences come from peripheral blood, collected from a patient treated with photon-based radiotherapy. These receptors were collected from a man aged 55 to 70 with pancreatic cancer.

This rearrangement joins TRBV11-3 to TRBJ2-5, with no clear D. V lost 1 base to trimming and J lost 2 bases, with 5 bases between them. This CDR3 comprises 13 residues. The V gene's germline CDR1 is SGHNT and CDR2 YENEEA. The CDR3 nucleotides are TGTGCCAGCAGCTTAGGGCGGCAAGAGACCCAGTACTTC. It encodes CASSLGRQETQYF.

The chain has TRBV6-1 and TRBJ1-1; D is undetermined. Germline V gene data show CDR1 as MNHNS and CDR2 as SASEGT. This CDR3 comprises 15 residues. Trimming left V 6 bases short and J 1 base short, with 15 bases between. Here the CDR3 reads CASRSYRARNTEAFF. CDR3 in DNA: TGTGCCAGCAGATCCTATAGGGCCCGGAACACTGAAGCTTTCTTT.

The chain recombines TRBV6-1 with TRBJ2-7; the match to TRBD1 covers 12 bases. CDR1 and CDR2 from the germline V gene are MNHNS and SASEGT. V was clipped by 6 bases and J by 5 bases; unmatched bases: 5. The CDR3 has 14 amino acids. Here the CDR3 DNA reads TGTGCCAGCAGCCTGGGGACAGGGGGCGACGAGCAGTACTTC. It is translated as CASSLGTGGDEQYF.

The gene calls are TRBV27 and TRBJ2-3; 11 positions match TRBD2. V trimming: 5 bases; J trimming: 0 bases; junction bases outside the gene matches: 4. Per germline, CDR1 MNHEY and CDR2 SMNVEV (reference sequence). The CDR3 sequence is 16 residues long. The chain's CDR3 is CASSQLAGASTDTQYF. CDR3 bases: TGTGCCAGCAGTCAACTAGCGGGAGCTAGCACAGATACGCAGTATTTT.

Turning to this clone: Other DNA sequences of this sample code for an identical CDR3. The gene calls are TRBV5-1 and TRBJ2-2, with no clear D. Germline lookup yields CDR1 SGHRS and CDR2 YFSETQ. The CDR3 runs 16 residues. V lost 1 base and J lost 1, with 11 bases in between. CDR3 protein: CASSLSVGQNTGELFF. The CDR3 DNA is TGCGCCAGCAGCTTGAGCGTAGGGCAGAACACCGGGGAGCTGTTTTTT.

This chain links TRBV6-5 with TRBJ2-5; the D call may be TRBD1 or TRBD2 (6 bases each). The CDR3 spans 13 residues. V gave up 9 bases and J gave up 5 bases, with 16 bases separating them. Germline V gene lookup returns CDR1 MNHEY and CDR2 SVGAGI. The CDR3 here is CASKGGQWETQYF. The CDR3 nucleotides are TGTGCCAGTAAGGGGGGCCAGTGGGAGACCCAGTACTTC.

The V gene is TRBV9, the J gene TRBJ2-3, with D maybe TRBD2 (5 bases). Trimming cost V 3 bases and J 5 bases, with 13 bases left between them. Germline-derived CDR1 and CDR2 are SGDLS and YYNGEE. This CDR3 region has 14 residues. The CDR3 DNA is TGTGCCAGCAGCGCCTCACAAGAGGGAGATACGCAGTATTTT. Protein: CASSASQEGDTQYF.

This chain uses TRBV6-5 with TRBJ2-5; TRBD1 or TRBD2 may be the D gene (5 bases each). The V end lost 0 bases, the J end lost 3 bases, and 8 bases lay between the germline ends. This CDR3 is built from 14 residues. From germline, CDR1 is MNHEY and CDR2 SVGAGI. The CDR3 nucleotides are TGTGCCAGCAGTTACTCAGGGACCGAAGAGACCCAGTACTTC. It is translated as CASSYSGTEETQYF.